A single sample gave rise to the 9 T cell receptor beta chains below, sequenced in a study of cytomegalovirus exposure and HLA in healthy donors. 13 Jbeta primers and 60 Vbeta primers were used for the PCR. This table comes from immunoSEQ multiplex PCR, and its TCRdb copy is limited to in-frame clones, with some not included. The table has 140,000 or so clones, 76% seen once. The sequencing input was PBMCs. Every receptor here comes from a woman aged 40 to 50 in good health and CMV-seronegative.

This clone was found once. The J gene is TRBJ2-1, the V gene TRBV4-1; D is unclear. Germline-derived CDR1 and CDR2 are MGHRA and YSYEKL. Trimming took 2 bases from V and 0 from J, leaving 11 bases between them. The CDR3 consists of 16 residues. The CDR3 here is CASSQNSQSSYNEQFF. CDR3 sequence (DNA): TGCGCCAGCAGCCAAAATAGTCAATCCTCCTACAATGAGCAGTTCTTC.

This chain uses TRBV5-1 with TRBJ1-6, with D perhaps matching TRBD1 (5 bases). The V end was cut by 4 bases, the J end by 8 bases, with 16 bases between. CDR1 and CDR2 (germline): SGHRS, YFSETQ. This CDR3 region has 15 residues. The CDR3 loop reads CASSTQGLPHSPLHF. CDR3 coding DNA: TGCGCCAGCAGCACGCAGGGTTTACCCCATTCACCCCTCCACTTT.

V gene TRBV28 combines with J gene TRBJ1-2; the match to TRBD1 covers 8 bases. Trimming cost V 8 bases and J 6 bases; bases outside gene matches: 5. Looked up from germline, CDR1 is MDHEN and CDR2 is SYDVKM. The CDR3 is 12 residues long. CDR3 DNA sequence: TGTGCCAGCCAGGGACAGGCGCATGGCTACACCTTC. Its translation is CASQGQAHGYTF.

The CDR3 sequence: CASSKDRGLNEQFF. The DNA of the CDR3 is TGTGCCAGCAGTAAAGACAGGGGGCTAAATGAGCAGTTCTTC. The gene calls are TRBV27 and TRBJ2-1; 10 bases agree with TRBD1. The trim removed 5 bases at V and 7 bases at J, leaving 5 bases unmatched. The CDR3 extends over 14 amino acids. Germline V gene sequence: CDR1 MNHEY, CDR2 SMNVEV (reference sequence).

This rearrangement joins TRBV19 to TRBJ1-1, with D maybe TRBD1 (6 bases). The CDR3 runs 15 residues. V shed 5 bases and J shed 3 bases, with 16 bases lying between them. CDR1 and CDR2 from the germline V gene are LNHDA and SQIVND (reference sequence). In nucleotides, the CDR3 is TGTGCCAGTAGTTGGTCCCTGTCAGGGGACACTGAAGCTTTCTTT. Translated, it gives CASSWSLSGDTEAFF.

The rearrangement links TRBV4-1 to TRBJ2-1; D possibly corresponds to TRBD2 (6 bases). CDR1 and CDR2 from the germline V gene are MGHRA and YSYEKL. The CDR3 runs to 15 residues. Trimming removed 3 bases from V and 10 bases from J, with 19 bases in between. In nucleotides, the CDR3 is TGCGCCAGCAGCCACACACCTCAACTAGCACAGGAGCAGTTCTTC. Encoded protein: CASSHTPQLAQEQFF.

J is TRBJ2-5 and V is TRBV4-2, with D possibly TRBD1 on 5 matching bases. The V end lost 2 bases, the J end lost 8 bases, and 18 bases lay between the germline ends. This CDR3 has 15 amino acids. Germline V gene lookup returns CDR1 LGHNA and CDR2 YNFKEQ. As DNA, the CDR3 is TGTGCCAGCAGCCAAAGTCCAGGGCTAGTCCCAACCCAGTACTTC. This sequence encodes CASSQSPGLVPTQYF.

V and J are TRBV15 and TRBJ1-4; D is ambiguous. The CDR3 loop spans 14 amino acids. Germline values: CDR1 LNHNV, CDR2 YYDKDF (reference sequence). V was pared by 5 bases and J by 4 bases, with 11 bases between. The CDR3 nucleotides read TGTGCCACCAGCCCCCCCGAGGGTAATGAAAAACTGTTTTTT. Protein sequence: CATSPPEGNEKLFF.

The chain joins TRBV2 to TRBJ1-3; TRBD1 agrees at 7 bases. The V and J ends lost 0 bases and 7 bases, in that order; junction bases with no gene match: 6. The CDR3 has 15 residues. Germline loops: CDR1 SNHLY, CDR2 FYNNEI. CDR3 protein: CASSEARRRGNTIYF. In DNA form, the CDR3 reads TGTGCCAGCAGTGAAGCGCGGCGCAGGGGGAACACCATATATTTT. Looking up the rest from reference TRBV2 and TRBJ1-3 gives the full variable domain: EPEVTQTPSHQVTQMGQEVILRCVPISNHLYFYWYRQILGQKVEFLVSFYNNEISEKSEIFDDQFSVERPDGSNFTLKIRSTKLEDSAMYFCASSEARRRGNTIYFGEGSWLTVV.